These 23 T cell receptor beta chains originate from one sample sequenced in a study of response to subunit inactivated influenza vaccine. MiXCR, run by TCRdb on the RT-PCR reads, gives a single entry per CDR3 protein. The table lists about 520,000 distinct CDR3 sequences, approximately 24% of them singletons. This material consisted of CD4+ T cells sorted from PBMCs, taken about 5 days after vaccination. The receptors originated from a middle-aged man who received an inactivated influenza vaccine.

This clonotype has only a few counts. The chain is built from TRBV15 and TRBJ2-7; the match to TRBD2 covers 8 bases. This CDR3 spans 14 amino acids. Germline V gene lookup returns CDR1 LNHNV and CDR2 YYDKDF (reference sequence). V was clipped by 2 bases and J by 6 bases; unmatched bases: 6. DNA of the CDR3: TGTGCCACCAGCAGAAGAAGCGCGGGGGGCGAGCAGTACTTC. Translating gives CATSRRSAGGEQYF.

The chain couples TRBV7-3 to TRBJ2-3; no clear D. The CDR3 runs 14 residues. The germline V and J ends were trimmed by 4 bases and 4 bases, with 12 bases remaining between them. Germline V CDR1 and CDR2: SGHTA, FQGTGA. CDR3 coding DNA: TGTGCCAGCAGCTCCCAAACCCCGGCAGATACGCAGTATTTT. It specifies CASSSQTPADTQYF.

This clonotype was observed a few times. V usage is TRBV9 and J usage is TRBJ2-7; TRBD2 matches at 9 bases. The CDR3 has 15 residues. V lost 1 base to trimming and J lost 7 bases; unmatched junction nucleotides: 9. CDR1 and CDR2 (germline): SGDLS, YYNGEE. The DNA for the CDR3 is TGTGCCAGCAGCGTATCGGCGGGAGGGCCGGAGGAGCAGTACTTC. Its protein product is CASSVSAGGPEEQYF.

This chain uses TRBV18 with TRBJ1-1; D not certain. The CDR3 has 15 amino acids. The V and J ends lost 6 bases and 3 bases respectively, with 17 bases between them. Germline V gene data show CDR1 as KGHSH and CDR2 as LQKENI. CDR3 DNA: TGTGCCAGCTCGCGCAACCCTATTGCAGACACTGAAGCTTTCTTT. Translating it yields CASSRNPIADTEAFF. Full variable domain (remainder filled in from reference TRBV18 and TRBJ1-1): NAGVMQNPRHLVRRRGQEARLRCSPMKGHSHVYWYRQLPEEGLKFMVYLQKENIIDESGMPKERFSAEFPKEGPSILRIQQVVRGDSAAYFCASSRNPIADTEAFFGQGTRLTVV.

The CDR3 coding sequence is TGTGCCAGCAGCTTACCGGGACTCCTGTCCTACAATGAGCAGTTCTTC. This sequence encodes CASSLPGLLSYNEQFF. V gene TRBV5-5 combines with J gene TRBJ2-1, with D possibly TRBD2 on 6 matching bases. CDR3 length: 16 amino acids. Per the germline V gene, CDR1 is SGHKS and CDR2 is YYEKEE (reference sequence). With 2 bases removed from V and 1 base from J, the gap between germline ends came to 13 bases.

This clonotype was detected a few times. V is TRBV12-3 or TRBV12-4 and J is TRBJ1-5; 8 nucleotides match TRBD1. The CDR3 has 14 residues. J gave up 9 bases and V 6 bases, and 10 bases lay outside the gene matches. In nucleotides, the CDR3 is TGTGCCAGCAGCCGAGACAGGGGTACCACGCCCCAGCATTTT. Translation gives CASSRDRGTTPQHF.

This clonotype was picked up many times. The J gene is TRBJ2-3, the V gene TRBV29-1, with D unresolved. V shed 3 bases and J shed 4 bases, with 2 bases lying between them. Germline V gene data show CDR1 as SQVTM and CDR2 as ANQGSEA. The CDR3 loop spans 10 amino acids. The CDR3 is CSVDSDTQYF. CDR3 bases: TGCAGCGTTGATTCAGATACGCAGTATTTT.

The sample holds many counts of this clonotype. This chain links TRBV5-1 with TRBJ2-3, with 8 bases that match TRBD2. The CDR3 length is 15 residues. V was clipped by 2 bases and J by 3 bases; unmatched bases: 5. The germline gives CDR1 SGHRS, CDR2 YFSETQ. The CDR3 sequence: CASSLAGVETDTQYF. CDR3 DNA: TGCGCCAGCAGCTTAGCGGGAGTAGAGACAGATACGCAGTATTTT.

This clonotype was picked up a small number of times. The chain joins TRBV15 to TRBJ2-5; 12 positions match TRBD2. CDR1 and CDR2 from the germline V gene are LNHNV and YYDKDF (reference sequence). V lost 0 bases, J lost 4 bases, and 9 bases stayed unmatched. This CDR3 is 18 amino acids long. The CDR3 nucleotides read TGTGCCACCAGCAGAGATATCGTGCTAGCGGGAGGGCGAGAGACCCAGTACTTC. Protein product: CATSRDIVLAGGRETQYF.

This clonotype was detected only a few times. The chain joins TRBV12-3 or TRBV12-4 to TRBJ1-6; D is perhaps TRBD1 (6 bases). V was shortened by 5 bases and J by 13 bases, with 15 bases between the two germline ends. The CDR3 extends over 13 amino acids. CDR3 in amino acids: CASSPRDTQPLHF. As DNA, the CDR3 is TGTGCCAGCAGTCCCCGGGACACTCAGCCCCTCCACTTT.

This clonotype turned up a few times. V usage is TRBV29-1 and J usage is TRBJ1-2, with D possibly being TRBD1 (5 bases). CDR3 length equals 11 residues. Trimming pared 5 bases from V and 2 bases from J, leaving 6 bases between. Germline V gene lookup returns CDR1 SQVTM and CDR2 ANQGSEA. The CDR3 coding sequence is TGCAGCGTTTGGGACAACTATGGCTACACCTTC. Amino acid sequence: CSVWDNYGYTF.

V is TRBV20-1 and J is TRBJ2-1; TRBD2 agrees at 8 bases. V lost 5 bases, J lost 4 bases, and 7 bases stayed unmatched. CDR1 and CDR2 (germline): DFQATT, SNEGSKA (reference sequence). This CDR3 has 14 amino acids. The CDR3 region has the DNA TGCAGTGCTCTTTCGGGACTAGTGTACAATGAGCAGTTCTTC. It translates to CSALSGLVYNEQFF.

In this sample, this clonotype turned up a few times. This sequence joins TRBV20-1 and TRBJ2-7; 7 bases align to TRBD1. CDR3 length equals 12 residues. Germline loops: CDR1 DFQATT, CDR2 SNEGSKA (reference sequence). The V gene end was trimmed by 0 bases and the J gene end by 13 bases; junction bases not matched to a gene: 9. The CDR3 here is CSARDYRGQIYF. The CDR3 nucleotides read TGCAGTGCTAGAGATTATAGGGGACAGATATACTTC.

This clonotype was seen more than once but under ten times. This chain connects TRBV11-2 to TRBJ2-7; D is unresolved. The CDR3 is 11 amino acids. Germline loops: CDR1 SGHAT, CDR2 FQNNGV. V gave up 1 base and J gave up 7 bases, with 5 bases separating them. The CDR3 is CASSLVAEQYF. CDR3 bases: TGTGCCAGCAGCTTAGTCGCTGAGCAGTACTTC.

This clonotype was observed a few times. The V call is TRBV20-1, the J call TRBJ2-3; D unclear. Germline V lookup: CDR1 DFQATT, CDR2 SNEGSKA (reference sequence). The V gene lost 3 bases and the J gene lost 6 bases, with 10 bases spanning the gap. The CDR3 has 12 amino acids. In DNA, the CDR3 is TGCAGTGCTAGGGCCCCGGGTGATACGCAGTATTTT. Its translation: CSARAPGDTQYF.

The genes are TRBV5-1 and TRBJ1-4; D perhaps matches TRBD1 (5 bases). V lost 5 bases and J lost 7, with 18 bases in between. Germline V gene sequence: CDR1 SGHRS, CDR2 YFSETQ. This CDR3 is built from 15 residues. This chain's CDR3 is CASSQIGGIGEKLFF. The CDR3 DNA reads TGCGCCAGCAGTCAAATCGGGGGGATCGGTGAAAAACTGTTTTTT.

The rearrangement links TRBV19 to TRBJ2-2, with D hard to call. CDR1 is LNHDA, CDR2 SQIVND, per germline (reference sequence). Trimming took off 9 bases at V and 0 bases at J, with 11 bases between the two ends. The CDR3 spans 14 residues. The CDR3 coding sequence is TGTGCCAGCCTCGACACCTCGAACACCGGGGAGCTGTTTTTT. Protein product: CASLDTSNTGELFF. Full variable domain (outside the CDR3, taken from reference TRBV19 and TRBJ2-2): DGGITQSPKYLFRKEGQNVTLSCEQNLNHDAMYWYRQDPGQGLRLIYYSQIVNDFQKGDIAEGYSVSREKKESFPLTVTSAQKNPTAFYLCASLDTSNTGELFFGEGSRLTVL.

This clonotype occurred a few times. The V call is TRBV20-1, the J call TRBJ2-5, with 7 bases lining up with TRBD2. The junction had 2 bases not matched to a gene; V was cut back by 5 bases and J by 2 bases. There are 12 residues in the CDR3. Germline V gene sequence: CDR1 DFQATT, CDR2 SNEGSKA (reference sequence). The CDR3 nucleotides are TGCAGTGCTTATAGCGGGCAAGAGACCCAGTACTTC. Protein sequence: CSAYSGQETQYF.

This clonotype was observed a few times. V usage is TRBV6-1 and J usage is TRBJ2-7; TRBD1 matches at 9 bases. V lost 7 bases, J lost 6 bases, and 7 bases stayed unmatched. CDR1 and CDR2 (germline): MNHNS, SASEGT. The CDR3 is 13 residues long. The CDR3 here is CASNNRGHSEQYF. CDR3 coding DNA: TGTGCCAGCAATAACAGGGGGCATTCCGAGCAGTACTTC.

The table lists this clonotype with a few counts. The chain joins TRBV19 to TRBJ2-2; the D gene is possibly TRBD1 (9 bases). Trimming removed 5 bases from V and 4 bases from J, with 23 bases in between. There are 18 residues in the CDR3. Germline CDR1 and CDR2: LNHDA and SQIVND (reference sequence). CDR3 residues: CASSRTGVAGIGTGELFF. For the CDR3, the DNA is TGTGCCAGTAGTCGGACAGGGGTAGCGGGAATAGGCACCGGGGAGCTGTTTTTT.

There are many counts of this clonotype. CDR3 residues: CASSSDGRSTDTQYF. The CDR3, as DNA: TGTGCCAGCAGCTCCGACGGCCGATCCACAGATACGCAGTATTTT. This chain joins TRBV7-2 and TRBJ2-3; D is unclear. Trimming left V 4 bases short and J 2 bases short, with 13 bases between. The germline gives CDR1 SGHTA, CDR2 FQGNSA. CDR3 length: 15 residues.

The V gene is TRBV12-3 or TRBV12-4, the J gene TRBJ1-5; D possibly corresponds to TRBD1 (5 bases). Trimming left V 3 bases short and J 2 bases short, with 8 bases between. This CDR3 has 14 residues. CDR3 sequence (DNA): TGTGCCAGCAGTTTTTTGGGGGGCAATCAGCCCCAGCATTTT. It codes for CASSFLGGNQPQHF.

This CDR3 is CSARGPPSGANVLTF. CDR3 sequence (DNA): TGCAGTGCTAGAGGACCCCCCTCTGGGGCCAACGTCCTGACTTTC. This chain connects TRBV20-1 to TRBJ2-6; D not resolved. The germline V gene encodes CDR1 DFQATT and CDR2 SNEGSKA (reference sequence). Between the trimmed V and J ends, which lost 1 base and 0 bases, there was a span of 7 bases. This CDR3 spans 15 amino acids.